A single T cell receptor (beta chain) is shown here with its context. These data originate in a study of shared T cell receptors in the human thymus. The table came from immunoSEQ multiplex PCR; TCRdb's copy has only in-frame clones and leaves some out. The sample consists of hundreds of thousands of clones, about 80% of them appearing once. This CDR3 contains 17 residues. Germline V gene sequence: CDR1 LNHDA, CDR2 SQIVND (reference sequence). V lost 3 bases and J lost 4, with 19 bases in between. This sample was shared with a second study, whose subject was human thymus T cells. That source notes: Healthy Finnish infants undergoing corrective surgery for congenital heart defects were the donors.

The material sequenced was thymocytes. This clonotype was sampled from a boy under three years old with a congenital heart defect. This chain uses TRBV19 with TRBJ1-5; D is unclear. CDR3 in amino acids: CASSMYVSLAGNQPQHF. In nucleotides, the CDR3 is TGTGCCAGTAGTATGTATGTCAGCTTAGCTGGAAATCAGCCCCAGCATTTT.